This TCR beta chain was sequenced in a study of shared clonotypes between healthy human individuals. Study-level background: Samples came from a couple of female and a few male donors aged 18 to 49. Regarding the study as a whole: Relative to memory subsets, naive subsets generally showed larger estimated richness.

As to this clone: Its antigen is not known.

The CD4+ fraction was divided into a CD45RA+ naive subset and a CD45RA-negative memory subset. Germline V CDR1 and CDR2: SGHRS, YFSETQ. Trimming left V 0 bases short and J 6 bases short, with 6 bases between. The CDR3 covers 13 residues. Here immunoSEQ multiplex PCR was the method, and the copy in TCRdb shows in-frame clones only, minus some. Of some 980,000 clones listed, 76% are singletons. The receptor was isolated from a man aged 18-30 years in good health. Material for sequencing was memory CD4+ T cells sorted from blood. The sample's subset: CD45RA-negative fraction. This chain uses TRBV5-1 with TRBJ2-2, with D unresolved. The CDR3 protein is CASSLDSAGELFF. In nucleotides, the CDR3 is TGCGCCAGCAGCTTGGATTCCGCCGGGGAGCTGTTTTTT.